The text below deals with one TCR beta chain. What it binds is not known. The germline V gene encodes CDR1 MNHNS and CDR2 SASEGT. The CDR3 loop spans 15 amino acids. With 1 base removed from V and 4 bases from J, the gap between germline ends came to 14 bases. The data belong to a study of T cell responses to AZD1222 COVID-19 vaccine. Whole-study findings and limits: With two AZD1222 doses given, Spike-specific TCR breadth and depth both rose. Targets within unmutated variant regions were reportedly found for nearly half of spike-specific TCRs. Clonal diversity may have been underestimated, and the donors were mostly white British, with more females than males.

Second-dose groups at about 4 or about 12 weeks were pooled. Here immunoSEQ multiplex PCR was the method, and the copy in TCRdb shows in-frame clones only, minus some. The top ten hold 9% to 13% of the sample, which has 80,000 to 100,000 clones, over 75% seen once. The receptor comes from an adult who received the AZD1222 COVID-19 vaccine. The chain links TRBV6-1 to TRBJ2-7; tentative D call: TRBD1 (5 bases). Source: peripheral blood, taken 28 days after the second AZD1222 dose. DNA of the CDR3: TGTGCCAGCAGTGAAGGCCTCCTGGGGCTTTACGAGCAGTACTTC. Translation: CASSEGLLGLYEQYF.